This T cell receptor beta chain was documented in a study of blood T cell repertoires in COVID-19. TCRdb's copy holds only in-frame clones and misses some; the assay was immunoSEQ multiplex PCR. The table includes around 190,000 clones, 70% to 85% detected once. The germline V gene encodes CDR1 MDHEN and CDR2 SYDVKM. Trimming pared 8 bases from V and 4 bases from J, leaving 14 bases between. The CDR3 contains 14 residues. The chain employs TRBV28 and TRBJ2-2, with D perhaps TRBD2 (5 bases). This sequence was found in a human donor in a cohort sampled during active COVID-19. Input material: peripheral blood. CDR3: CASSGRRITGELFF. The CDR3, as DNA: TGTGCCAGCTCCGGTAGGAGGATCACCGGGGAGCTGTTTTTT.